One and the same sample provided the 5 T cell receptor beta chains below, sequenced in a study of OX40 agonist ivuxolimab in advanced cancers. Sequencing was performed with immunoSEQ multiplex PCR; in TCRdb, only in-frame clones are kept and a portion is missing. This sample has tens of thousands of clones, with 75% to 85% found just once. The sequencing used CD4+ or CD8+ T cells sorted from blood, collected in a trial of the OX40 agonist ivuxolimab. Receptors were obtained from an adult with an advanced solid tumor such as melanoma, head and neck, liver or kidney cancer.

This clone was seen a few times. This rearrangement joins TRBV27 to TRBJ1-2; possible D gene TRBD1, 5 bases. The V gene lost 7 bases and the J gene lost 3 bases, with 18 bases spanning the gap. The CDR3 has 15 residues. Germline V gene sequence: CDR1 MNHEY, CDR2 SMNVEV (reference sequence). The CDR3 spells CASTLRGGVDYGYTF. The CDR3 DNA reads as TGTGCCAGCACCTTAAGGGGTGGGGTGGACTATGGCTACACCTTC.

V is TRBV7-9 and J is TRBJ2-1; 12 bases match TRBD1. Unmatched junction bases numbered 2, after V lost 1 base and J lost 10 bases. The CDR3 is 14 residues long. Germline V gene sequence: CDR1 SEHNR, CDR2 FQNEAQ (reference sequence). The CDR3 DNA reads TGTGCCAGCAGCTTAGGGGACAGGGGGCCCGAGCAGTTCTTC. Translating gives CASSLGDRGPEQFF.

The chain carries TRBV5-1 and TRBJ2-2; D perhaps matches TRBD1 (5 bases). The CDR3 loop spans 14 amino acids. Germline CDR1 is SGHRS and CDR2 is YFSETQ. V lost 4 bases and J lost 5, with 12 bases in between. The CDR3 DNA sequence: TGCGCCAGCAGCCCACTTGGGGCAACCGGGGAGCTGTTTTTT. Residues: CASSPLGATGELFF.

V is TRBV6-4 and J is TRBJ1-5; 10 bases fit TRBD1. The CDR3 extends over 15 amino acids. From germline, CDR1 is MRHNA and CDR2 SNTAGT. V dropped 5 bases and J dropped 8; count of bases not matched to a gene: 9. The CDR3 loop reads CASSPSQDRGEPQHF. Written as DNA, the CDR3 is TGTGCCAGCAGTCCATCCCAGGACAGGGGGGAGCCCCAGCATTTT.

This chain links TRBV7-2 with TRBJ1-5; maybe TRBD1 (6 bases). This CDR3 comprises 19 residues. Trimming pared 1 base from V and 2 bases from J, leaving 21 bases between. The germline V gene encodes CDR1 SGHTA and CDR2 FQGNSA. The CDR3 protein is CASSLESGQGRFGNQPQHF. CDR3 nucleotide sequence: TGTGCCAGCAGCTTAGAGTCAGGGCAGGGGAGATTTGGCAATCAGCCCCAGCATTTT.